The 3 T cell receptor beta chains reported below all come from one sample, sequenced in a study of T cell changes during pregnancy in multiple sclerosis. Assay: immunoSEQ multiplex PCR; the TCRdb copy retains only in-frame clones and omits some. This table has tens of thousands of clones, roughly 90% appearing once. The starting material was CD4+ T cells from peripheral blood mononuclear cells, obtained in the second trimester of pregnancy. The receptor set was obtained from a female donor with multiple sclerosis, enrolled in a pregnancy study.

The rearrangement joins TRBV28 to TRBJ1-2, with D tentatively TRBD1 (5 bases). Trimming stripped 2 bases from V and 9 bases from J, with 16 bases between. This CDR3 is 14 amino acids long. The germline gives CDR1 MDHEN, CDR2 SYDVKM. DNA of the CDR3: TGTGCCAGCAGTTTAAATACAGGCGCACGTAGCTACACCTTC. It is translated as CASSLNTGARSYTF.

This clone showed up just once. This sequence joins TRBV5-8 and TRBJ1-1; the match to TRBD1 covers 7 bases. CDR3 size: 15 residues. Germline V gives CDR1 SGHTS, CDR2 YDEGEE. V was clipped by 4 bases and J by 0 bases; unmatched bases: 6. The CDR3 bases are TGTGCCAGCAGCAAAGACAGGGCCATGAACACTGAAGCTTTCTTT. It is translated as CASSKDRAMNTEAFF.

The V gene is TRBV10-3, the J gene TRBJ2-5; TRBD1 agrees at 9 bases. V shed 6 bases, J shed 7 bases, and the junction held 9 bases outside the gene matches. Looked up from germline, CDR1 is ENHRY and CDR2 is SYGVKD. The CDR3 consists of 14 residues. CDR3 DNA: TGTGCCATCAGCCGGGGACAGGGAATTCGGACCCAGTACTTC. It yields the protein CAISRGQGIRTQYF.